Listed here are 4 T cell receptor beta chains from one sample, sequenced in a study of T cells in Graves' hyperthyroidism and ophthalmopathy. RNA transcripts gave rise to amplified TCR beta CDR3 regions. With the HTBI primer set, the TCR CDR3 went through a first round of RT-PCR. TCRdb ran MiXCR on the multiplex PCR reads and lists one entry per CDR3 protein. The repertoire includes around 340,000 distinct CDR3 sequences, about 14% of them detected once, and around 23% sits in the top ten. The sample consisted of blood. These receptors all stem from a woman in her thirties with Graves' hyperthyroidism.

V gene TRBV14 combines with J gene TRBJ1-6; D remains ambiguous. Germline CDR1 reads SGHDN; CDR2 reads FVKESK. The CDR3 loop spans 14 amino acids. Deletions cut 4 bases from V and 7 bases from J, with 11 bases between. The DNA for the CDR3 is TGTGCCAGCAGCCCCCGAGTGCAAAATTCACCCCTCCACTTT. Translated, it gives CASSPRVQNSPLHF.

The gene calls are TRBV7-9 and TRBJ1-2; no reliable D call. The CDR3 runs to 13 residues. The V end was cut by 10 bases, the J end by 6 bases, with 18 bases between. CDR1 SEHNR and CDR2 FQNEAQ come from the germline V gene (reference sequence). The CDR3 DNA sequence: TGTGCCACACGAACCCCGGACGGGAATGGCTACACCTTC. It codes for CATRTPDGNGYTF.

This clonotype was counted ten times or more. The V and J genes are TRBV5-6 and TRBJ2-7; tentative D call: TRBD2 (6 bases). This CDR3 contains 14 residues. Germline loops: CDR1 SGHDT, CDR2 YYEEEE. Trimming pared 6 bases from V and 9 bases from J, leaving 22 bases between. CDR3 residues: CASTSGGTLWGQYF. The CDR3 DNA reads as TGTGCCAGCACCTCCGGGGGAACGCTTTGGGGGCAGTACTTC. The whole variable domain, filled in from reference TRBV5-6 and TRBJ2-7, reads DAGVTQSPTHLIKTRGQQVTLRCSPKSGHDTVSWYQQALGQGPQFIFQYYEEEERQRGNFPDRFSGHQFPNYSSELNVNALLLGDSALYLCASTSGGTLWGQYFGPGTRLTVT.

The table lists this clonotype with a few counts. This chain links TRBV2 with TRBJ1-1; D perhaps matches TRBD1 (5 bases). CDR3 length equals 15 residues. Trimming shortened V by 7 bases and J by 1 base, and 16 bases separated the two germline ends. Germline V gene data show CDR1 as SNHLY and CDR2 as FYNNEI. The CDR3 bases are TGTGCCAGCAATCCCCGGGGGAACCCGAACACTGAAGCTTTCTTT. Amino acid sequence: CASNPRGNPNTEAFF. The full variable domain, completed using reference TRBV2 and TRBJ1-1, is EPEVTQTPSHQVTQMGQEVILRCVPISNHLYFYWYRQILGQKVEFLVSFYNNEISEKSEIFDDQFSVERPDGSNFTLKIRSTKLEDSAMYFCASNPRGNPNTEAFFGQGTRLTVV.